Here is one T cell receptor beta chain with its context. The sample originates from a study of blood T cell repertoires in COVID-19. Study details: Sites in the United States, Italy and Spain provided acute and convalescent COVID-19 samples. The analysed material was cDNA or gDNA that came from T cells, B-cell-depleted T cells, or PBMCs.

Authors' methods: Amplification with reference gene primers provided the estimates of nucleated cell counts. Libraries were prepared by immunoSEQ multiplex PCR; TCRdb keeps only in-frame clonotypes and omits some of them. The V and J calls and clone size are taken from that table; D and trimming were inferred from the DNA. This sample carries 150,000 to 180,000 clones, about 90% of them seen once, and the ten largest clones take roughly 0.51%. The clonotype originates from a man between 50 and 59 years old with acute or convalescent COVID-19. Sequenced material: peripheral blood.

CDR3 protein: CASSLGTGGGTEAFF. The CDR3 nucleotides are TGTGCCAGCAGTTTAGGGACCGGGGGAGGCACTGAAGCTTTCTTT. This chain uses TRBV27 with TRBJ1-1, with a possible D match to TRBD1 (5 bases). The CDR3 sequence is 15 residues long. CDR1 is MNHEY, CDR2 SMNVEV, per germline (reference sequence). The V end lost 2 bases, the J end lost 4 bases, and 14 bases lay between the germline ends.